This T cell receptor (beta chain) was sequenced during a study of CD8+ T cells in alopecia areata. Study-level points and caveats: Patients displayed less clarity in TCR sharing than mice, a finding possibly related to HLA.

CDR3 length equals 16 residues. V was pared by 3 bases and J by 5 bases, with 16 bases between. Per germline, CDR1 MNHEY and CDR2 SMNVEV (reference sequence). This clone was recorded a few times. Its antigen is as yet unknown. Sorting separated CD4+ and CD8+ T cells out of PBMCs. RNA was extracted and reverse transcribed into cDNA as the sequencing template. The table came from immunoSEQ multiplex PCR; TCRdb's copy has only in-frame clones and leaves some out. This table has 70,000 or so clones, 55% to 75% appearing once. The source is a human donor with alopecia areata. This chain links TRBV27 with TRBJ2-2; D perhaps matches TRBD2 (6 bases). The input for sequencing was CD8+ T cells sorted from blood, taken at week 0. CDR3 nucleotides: TGTGCCAGCAGTTTCTTGGGGGAGGTCCGGACCGGGGAGCTGTTTTTT. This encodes CASSFLGEVRTGELFF.